Listed here are 16 T cell receptor beta chains from one sample, sequenced in a study of T cell changes during pregnancy in multiple sclerosis. Data came from immunoSEQ multiplex PCR; TCRdb stores just in-frame clones and leaves some out. Of about 83,000 clones in the sample, about 96% are singletons; the top ten hold more than 0.95%. Sequenced here: peripheral blood, sampled in the second trimester of pregnancy. Every receptor here comes from a female donor with multiple sclerosis, enrolled in a pregnancy study.

The rearrangement links TRBV2 to TRBJ1-1; 8 nucleotides line up with TRBD1. CDR1 is SNHLY, CDR2 FYNNEI, per germline. The ends lost 0 bases at V and 3 bases at J; junction bases unmatched: 9. This CDR3 comprises 17 residues. The CDR3 DNA is TGTGCCAGCAGTGAAGCCGGACAGGGACCGATCCACACTGAAGCTTTCTTT. This translates into CASSEAGQGPIHTEAFF.

CDR3 residues: CASSKQGAGELFF. The DNA for the CDR3 is TGTGCCAGCAGCAAACAGGGCGCCGGGGAGCTGTTTTTT. The V call is TRBV6-5, the J call TRBJ2-2, with D possibly matching TRBD1 (6 bases). Germline V gene sequence: CDR1 MNHEY, CDR2 SVGAGI. The V gene lost 6 bases and the J gene lost 6 bases, with 11 bases spanning the gap. The CDR3 is made up of 13 amino acids.

This chain joins TRBV30 and TRBJ2-3, with 7 nucleotides matching TRBD2. The germline V gene has CDR1 GTSNPN and CDR2 SVGIG (reference sequence). This CDR3 has 13 residues. The junction had 6 bases not matched to a gene; V was cut back by 5 bases and J by 4 bases. The CDR3 region has the DNA TGTGCCTGGGAGCGGGATCGGGCAGATACGCAGTATTTT. Encoded protein: CAWERDRADTQYF.

This clone has just one count. The gene calls are TRBV6-5 and TRBJ2-7, with a possible D match to TRBD2 (6 bases). Germline lookup yields CDR1 MNHEY and CDR2 SVGAGI. The CDR3 is 12 amino acids. Trimming stripped 10 bases from V and 1 base from J, with 11 bases between. In DNA, the CDR3 is TGTGCCACTCGGGACTTATCCTACGAGCAGTACTTC. Its protein is CATRDLSYEQYF.

The chain is built from TRBV9 and TRBJ2-7; 7 nucleotides agree with TRBD2. The J segment lost 2 bases and the V segment lost 3 bases, leaving 8 bases of the junction unmatched. The CDR3 spans 15 residues. CDR1 SGDLS and CDR2 YYNGEE come from the germline V gene. CDR3 sequence (DNA): TGTGCCAGCAGCGCCGGGCGGGAGACCCCCTACGAGCAGTACTTC. Protein product: CASSAGRETPYEQYF. Supplemented by reference TRBV9 and TRBJ2-7, the full variable domain reads DSGVTQTPKHLITATGQRVTLRCSPRSGDLSVYWYQQSLDQGLQFLIQYYNGEERAKGNILERFSAQQFPDLHSELNLSSLELGDSALYFCASSAGRETPYEQYFGPGTRLTVT.

The chain couples TRBV30 to TRBJ2-3; 9 nucleotides match TRBD2. Germline CDR1 reads GTSNPN; CDR2 reads SVGIG (reference sequence). The V and J ends lost 2 bases and 2 bases, in that order; junction bases with no gene match: 5. This CDR3 region has 15 residues. The CDR3 is CAWSMTSGFTDTQYF. The DNA of the CDR3 is TGTGCCTGGAGTATGACTAGCGGCTTCACAGATACGCAGTATTTT.

The gene calls are TRBV7-6 and TRBJ2-5, with D uncertain. Germline CDR1 SGHVS, CDR2 FNYEAQ. Trimming shortened V by 5 bases and J by 5 bases, and 6 bases separated the two germline ends. The CDR3 extends over 11 amino acids. CDR3 sequence reads: CASSSLETQYF. The CDR3 DNA is TGTGCCAGCAGCAGCTTGGAGACCCAGTACTTC. Based on the CDR3 plus reference TRBV7-6 and TRBJ2-5, the full variable domain is GAGVSQSPRYKVTKRGQDVALRCDPISGHVSLYWYRQALGQGPEFLTYFNYEAQQDKSGLPNDRFSAERPEGSISTLTIQRTEQRDSAMYRCASSSLETQYFGPGTRLLVL.

The chain links TRBV9 to TRBJ2-7, with 9 bases matching TRBD2. This CDR3 is 14 amino acids long. V was clipped by 0 bases and J by 3 bases; unmatched bases: 1. CDR1 is SGDLS and CDR2 is YYNGEE in the germline V gene. DNA for the CDR3: TGTGCCAGCAGCGTAGGCGGGAGGGTCTACGAGCAGTACTTC. Translation gives CASSVGGRVYEQYF.

A single count supports this clone. This CDR3 reads CASGSSAGYTGELFF. CDR3 DNA sequence: TGTGCTAGTGGTTCGTCGGCGGGATACACCGGGGAGCTGTTTTTT. The genes are TRBV12-5 and TRBJ2-2; perhaps TRBD2 as D (6 bases). V shed 4 bases and J shed 3 bases, with 12 bases lying between them. Germline V gene sequence: CDR1 LGHNT, CDR2 FRNRAP. CDR3 size: 15 residues.

The chain combines TRBV28 with TRBJ2-7; D is perhaps TRBD2 (6 bases). This CDR3 is built from 16 residues. The V end lost 4 bases, the J end lost 3 bases, and 19 bases lay between the germline ends. The germline CDR1 and CDR2 sequences are MDHEN and SYDVKM. The CDR3 reads CASSSYQGSGGYEQYF. As DNA, the CDR3 is TGTGCCAGCAGTTCATACCAGGGATCCGGGGGCTACGAGCAGTACTTC. The variable domain in full, with the rest retrieved from reference TRBV28 and TRBJ2-7, is DVKVTQSSRYLVKRTGEKVFLECVQDMDHENMFWYRQDPGLGLRLIYFSYDVKMKEKGDIPEGYSVSREKKERFSLILESASTNQTSMYLCASSSYQGSGGYEQYFGPGTRLTVT.

The J gene is TRBJ1-1, the V gene TRBV6-1; TRBD1 matches 8 bases. CDR1 MNHNS and CDR2 SASEGT come from the germline V gene. CDR3 length: 14 amino acids. V lost 7 bases, J lost 3 bases, and 7 bases stayed unmatched. The DNA for the CDR3 is TGTGCCAGCAACAGGGGGAGGGGGTACACTGAAGCTTTCTTT. Translated: CASNRGRGYTEAFF.

The chain uses TRBV7-2 and TRBJ1-1; D not resolved. CDR1 is SGHTA, CDR2 FQGNSA, per germline. The CDR3 contains 14 residues. Trimming stripped 1 base from V and 4 bases from J, with 10 bases between. CDR3 loop: CASSLVSGTTEAFF. The CDR3 DNA follows: TGTGCCAGCAGCTTAGTGAGCGGTACCACTGAAGCTTTCTTT.

This chain uses TRBV7-2 with TRBJ2-4; D perhaps matches TRBD2 (5 bases). This CDR3 is 16 amino acids long. Trimming stripped 2 bases from V and 5 bases from J, with 16 bases between. In germline, CDR1 is SGHTA, CDR2 FQGNSA. The CDR3 DNA reads TGTGCCAGCAGCTTAAGTGGCGAGGGAGTCCAAAACATTCAGTACTTC. Residues: CASSLSGEGVQNIQYF.

This clone was observed a single time. In DNA form, the CDR3 reads TGTGCCGGGCAAGGGGCTGGGGCGAGTCGCACTGAAGCTTTCTTT. Translating it yields CAGQGAGASRTEAFF. This chain uses TRBV7-9 with TRBJ1-1; maybe TRBD1 (5 bases). This CDR3 region has 15 residues. With 11 bases removed from V and 4 bases from J, the gap between germline ends came to 23 bases. Germline CDR1 reads SEHNR; CDR2 reads FQNEAQ (reference sequence).

V gene TRBV5-1 combines with J gene TRBJ2-1, with a possible D match to TRBD1 (6 bases). V lost 0 bases, J lost 1 base, and 8 bases lay in between. The CDR3 length is 15 residues. Germline CDR1 reads SGHRS; CDR2 reads YFSETQ. The CDR3 DNA follows: TGCGCCAGCAGCTTGGACGGGACATCCTACAATGAGCAGTTCTTC. As protein: CASSLDGTSYNEQFF.

The rearrangement joins TRBV28 to TRBJ2-1, with 9 nucleotides matching TRBD1. CDR1 is MDHEN and CDR2 is SYDVKM in the germline V gene. CDR3 length: 13 residues. With 6 bases clipped from V and 7 bases from J, the junction kept 4 bases outside the gene matches. The CDR3 spells CASRGDRENEQFF. The CDR3 DNA sequence: TGTGCCAGCAGGGGGGACAGGGAGAATGAGCAGTTCTTC.